This T cell receptor beta chain was captured in a study of human T cells and chemical hapten exposure. Each CDR3 protein gets one entry after TCRdb re-called the RACE reads with MiXCR. Of more than 70,000 distinct CDR3 sequences detected, roughly 8% appear once; the ten largest clones hold about 3.1%. Noted time point: healthy volunteer bleed at 2 weeks. Total RNA was isolated from unfractionated whole blood. The CDR3 runs to 13 residues. The germline CDR1 and CDR2 sequences are MNHEY and SMNVEV (reference sequence). After removal of 5 bases from V and 3 bases from J, the junction contained 4 bases not matched to a gene. The sample holds a few counts of this clonotype.

The sequencing input was whole blood. The chain links TRBV27 to TRBJ2-7; 7 nucleotides align to TRBD1. This clonotype originated in a female donor in good health. Some clones in this sample may be carry-over from other donors' samples. The CDR3 here is CASSIDRDYEQYF. In nucleotides, the CDR3 is TGTGCCAGCAGTATTGACAGGGACTACGAGCAGTACTTC.